This T cell receptor (beta chain) was obtained from a study of blood T cells in healthy people across ages. Alongside a J-beta primer mix, a sample-barcoded 5' primer served in a second PCR lasting about 7 to 11 cycles. TCRdb passed the 5' RACE reads through MiXCR, listing each CDR3 protein once. This table holds 760,000 or so distinct CDR3 sequences, approximately 25% found once. Between the trimmed V and J ends, which lost 1 base and 7 bases, there was a span of 10 bases. CDR1 SGHTA and CDR2 FQGNSA come from the germline V gene. There are 13 residues in the CDR3. Turning to this clonotype: What it binds is not known.

The authors drew about 9.9 milliliters of peripheral blood from each donor. Study-level results: As age increased, TCR beta diversity per million T cells fell in a roughly linear fashion.

Another study also made use of these data, one on T cells of mothers and their children. As that study records: Extraction yielded RNA that went, in full, into cDNA synthesis at approximately 1.5 ug per 15 ul. A primer called M1S, used in the second PCR, added sample barcodes and 2-4 random nucleotides.

The chain is built from TRBV7-2 and TRBJ1-2; D might be TRBD1 (5 bases). The sample consisted of blood. The source of this sequence is a boy between 10 and 17 years old in good health. This chain's CDR3 is CASSLVFGGGYTF. The CDR3 coding sequence is TGTGCCAGCAGCTTAGTCTTCGGGGGTGGCTACACCTTC. The full variable domain, with the rest looked up from reference TRBV7-2 and TRBJ1-2, is GAGVSQSPSNKVTEKGKDVELRCDPISGHTALYWYRQSLGQGLEFLIYFQGNSAPDKSGLPSDRFSAERTGGSVSTLTIQRTQQEDSAVYLCASSLVFGGGYTFGSGTRLTVV.